Sequencing of this T cell receptor beta chain was carried out in a study of blood T cell repertoires in COVID-19. Turning to the study itself: Whether acute or convalescent, the COVID-19 samples came from the United States, Italy and Spain.

The CDR3 covers 14 residues. CDR1 is LNHDA and CDR2 is SQIVND in the germline V gene (reference sequence). Trimming took 7 bases from V and 7 from J; bases not matched to a gene: 10. In the study's own analysis: Amplification from reference gene primers served as the basis for estimated nucleated cell counts. The method was immunoSEQ multiplex PCR; TCRdb's version includes in-frame clones alone and lacks a portion of them. V, J and clone size were drawn from that table, and D and trimming were deduced from the DNA. The table shows approximately 200,000 clones, with 65% to 85% occurring only once. The clonotype originates from a woman in her 30s who had recovered from COVID-19. Sequencing was performed on PBMCs or T cells enriched from blood (not recorded which). The chain links TRBV19 to TRBJ2-1, with 7 bases identical to TRBD1. CDR3 sequence reads: CASTTSGQLNEQFF. CDR3 coding DNA: TGTGCCAGTACCACTTCGGGACAGTTAAATGAGCAGTTCTTC.